This entry is about one T cell receptor beta chain. No cognate antigen has been identified for it. Base qualities are missing; no much larger clone stands one base away. The treatment or condition label corresponds to: live attenuated yellow fever vaccine strain. PBMCs were isolated from peripheral blood using a standard Ficoll-Paque protocol. CD4 and CD8 T-cell fractions were isolated with Dynabeads CD4 and CD8 positive selection kits. TriZol was used to extract RNA from bulk PBMCs, from CD4 and CD8 fractions, and from dextramer-positive and dextramer-negative fractions. V is shortened by 7 bases, J by 0 bases, and the region joining them spans 16 bases. Sequences WNHNN (CDR1) and SYGVQD (CDR2) are obtained from the germline V gene (reference sequence). The CDR3 starts with the cysteine, ends with the phenylalanine, and has 16 residues. CDR3 DNA is the only sequence kept; it has 48 bases, read in frame from the first base.

The data stem from a study of T cells after yellow fever vaccination (dated by TCRdb to between 2017 and 2020). Regarding the study in general: The SMART-Seq v4 Ultra Low Input RNA kit was used to prepare libraries from fractions with low cell numbers. To follow T-cell clones before and after both primary and booster YFV17D yellow fever vaccination, bulk TCR alpha and beta repertoires underwent longitudinal sequencing. Two healthy male donors, one aged 18 to 30 and one aged 30 to 39 years, were included in the cohort. Bulk PBMC replicates and cell subsets were isolated from blood drawn at multiple timepoints before and after both primary and secondary immunization. What the study reported, not specific to this receptor: Most clones expanded after primary vaccination were re-detected after the booster (almost 98% of CD4 and 88% of CD8), suggesting broad memory maintenance. Computational filtering was required because FACS-sorted repertoires could contain abundant contaminating clonotypes from the bulk population. Compared with the primary T-cell response, the secondary T-cell response was weaker but faster, peaking on day 5 rather than day 15. A small fraction of clonotypes appeared in both the CD4 and CD8 compartments, likely as a result of convergent recombination. Only two donors were included in the study, so the extent to which the findings can be generalized is limited.

Sequencing relied on an Illumina NovaSeq 6000. TCR cDNA was synthesized by 5'RACE template switching, which introduced a universal primer site and unique molecular identifiers. cDNA synthesis was primed from both the TCR alpha and TCR beta constant segments. Library amplification involved two PCR steps, and the second step added sample barcodes and sequencing adapters. Sequencing of the libraries was done on either Illumina HiSeq 2500 (2x100 bp) or NovaSeq (2x150 bp). Per the authors' processing: Reads were demultiplexed and collapsed into UMI consensus sequences with MIGEC, and V(D)J alignment was performed with MiXCR. Vaccine-responding clonotypes were defined with edgeR using replicate PBMC samples, requiring FDR below 0.01 and a log2 fold change above 5 up to day 15. CD4 or CD8 identity was assigned to each bulk clonotype according to whether the clonotype was present at higher abundance in the sequenced CD4 repertoire or the sequenced CD8 repertoire. TCRdb reanalyzed the raw reads on its own, using fastp at Q25 for trimming and MiXCR for clone calling, and kept in-frame beta chains. Every CDR3 protein is listed once, alongside the most common genes and DNA of its rows. The V and J calls shown here were made by TCRdb, not taken from the authors' results. The sample table records some 120,000 distinct CDR3 sequences; under 9% of these occur just once. The top ten clones comprise roughly 40% of the sample.

The receptor comes from a man between 18 and 29 years old who received the YFV17D yellow fever vaccine. Sequencing was performed on CD8+ T cells sorted from PBMCs, taken on the day of the yellow fever booster vaccination. The rearrangement combines TRBV10-1 with TRBJ1-5; the D gene identity is not certain. The DNA reads as follows: TGCGCCAGCAACCCGGCGGAGGACTATAGCAATCAGCCCCAGCATTTT. This codes for CASNPAEDYSNQPQHF.